This T cell receptor (beta chain) was obtained from a study of control samples from healthy donors and cancer patients. Only in-frame clones appear in the TCRdb table, and some are missing; sequencing was by immunoSEQ multiplex PCR. This table has approximately 160,000 clones, roughly nine tenths appearing once. This clone was detected only a few times. Germline V gene sequence: CDR1 MDHEN, CDR2 SYDVKM. The ends were cut back, 5 bases at V and 2 bases at J, with 18 bases in the middle. The CDR3 runs to 16 residues. The chain employs TRBV28 and TRBJ2-5; D may correspond to TRBD1 or TRBD2 (5 bases each). The material sequenced was blood. The clonotype was recovered from a young woman in good health. CDR3 bases: TGTGCCAGCAGTCTCTCCGGGACCTGGGAGCAAGAGACCCAGTACTTC. Its protein is CASSLSGTWEQETQYF.